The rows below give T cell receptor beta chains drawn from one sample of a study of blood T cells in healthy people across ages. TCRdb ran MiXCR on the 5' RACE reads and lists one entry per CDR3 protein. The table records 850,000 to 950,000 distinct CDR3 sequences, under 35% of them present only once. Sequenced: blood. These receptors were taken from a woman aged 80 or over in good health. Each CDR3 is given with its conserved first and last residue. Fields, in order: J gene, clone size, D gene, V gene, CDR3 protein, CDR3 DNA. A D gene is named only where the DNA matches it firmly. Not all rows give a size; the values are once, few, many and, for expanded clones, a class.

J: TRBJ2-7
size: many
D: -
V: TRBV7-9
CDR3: CASSSRLGVAYEQYF
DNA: TGTGCCAGCAGCTCCCGGCTGGGGGTCGCCTACGAGCAGTACTTC

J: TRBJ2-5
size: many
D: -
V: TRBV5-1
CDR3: CASSLRGNAVQETQYF
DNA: TGCGCCAGCAGCTTGCGGGGGAATGCGGTCCAAGAGACCCAGTACTTC

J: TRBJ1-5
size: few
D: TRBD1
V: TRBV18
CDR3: CASSPSTGNSNQPQHF
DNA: TGTGCCAGCTCACCCTCGACAGGGAACAGCAATCAGCCCCAGCATTTT

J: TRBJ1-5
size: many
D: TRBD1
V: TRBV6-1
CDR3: CASSEGDRGLPGPQHF
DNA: TGTGCCAGCAGTGAAGGGGACAGGGGGCTCCCTGGGCCCCAGCATTTT

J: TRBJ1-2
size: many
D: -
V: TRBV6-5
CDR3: CASSYQRQTSYGYTF
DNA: TGTGCCAGCAGTTACCAGCGGCAGACCTCCTATGGCTACACCTTC

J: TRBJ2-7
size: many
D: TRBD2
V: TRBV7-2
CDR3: CASSGLAGNEQYF
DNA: TGTGCCAGCAGCGGACTAGCGGGGAACGAGCAGTACTTC

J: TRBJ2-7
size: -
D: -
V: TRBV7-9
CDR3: CANSLGASYEQYF
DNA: TGTGCCAACAGCTTAGGAGCTTCGTACGAGCAGTACTTC

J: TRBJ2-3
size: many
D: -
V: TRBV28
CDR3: CASSSRPGDTQYF
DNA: TGTGCCAGCAGTTCCCGACCGGGAGATACGCAGTATTTT

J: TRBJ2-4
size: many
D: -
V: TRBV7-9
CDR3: CASSLGVGVGAKNIQYF
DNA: TGTGCCAGCAGCTTGGGAGTTGGGGTTGGAGCCAAAAACATTCAGTACTTC

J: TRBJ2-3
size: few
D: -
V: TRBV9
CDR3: CASSSTGTYTDTQYF
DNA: TGTGCCAGCAGCAGCACCGGGACTTACACAGATACGCAGTATTTT

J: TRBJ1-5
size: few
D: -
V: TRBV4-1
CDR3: CASSQEGFRPQHF
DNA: TGCGCCAGCAGCCAAGAGGGGTTTAGGCCCCAGCATTTT

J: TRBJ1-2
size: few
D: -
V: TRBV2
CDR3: CASRSETANYGYTF
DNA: TGTGCCAGCCGGTCGGAGACAGCAAACTATGGCTACACCTTC

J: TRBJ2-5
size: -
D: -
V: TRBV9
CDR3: CASSVNGQTAGYEETQYF
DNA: TGTGCCAGCAGCGTAAATGGACAAACGGCGGGATATGAAGAGACCCAGTACTTC

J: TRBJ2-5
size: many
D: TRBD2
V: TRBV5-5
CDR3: CASSQNGGAVRQETQYF
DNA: TGTGCCAGCAGCCAAAACGGGGGGGCCGTTCGTCAAGAGACCCAGTACTTC

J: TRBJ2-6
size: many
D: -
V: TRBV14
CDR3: CASSQAAGANVLTF
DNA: TGTGCCAGCAGCCAAGCCGCTGGGGCCAACGTCCTGACTTTC

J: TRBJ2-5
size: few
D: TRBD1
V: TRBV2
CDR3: CASRGQGARGETQYF
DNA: TGTGCCAGCAGAGGACAGGGGGCTAGAGGAGAGACCCAGTACTTC

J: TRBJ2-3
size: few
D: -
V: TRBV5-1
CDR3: CASSDQDPGTDTQYF
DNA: TGCGCCAGCAGCGACCAGGACCCCGGGACAGATACGCAGTATTTT

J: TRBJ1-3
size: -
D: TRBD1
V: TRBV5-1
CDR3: CASSLGDRGRDSGNTIYF
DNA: TGCGCCAGCAGCTTGGGGGACAGGGGGCGCGACTCTGGAAACACCATATATTTT

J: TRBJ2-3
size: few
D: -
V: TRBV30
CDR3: CAWRRSGEQYF
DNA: TGTGCCTGGAGGCGGTCGGGGGAGCAGTATTTT

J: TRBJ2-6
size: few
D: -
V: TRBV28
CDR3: CASSDMAGANVLTF
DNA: TGTGCCAGCAGTGACATGGCTGGGGCCAACGTCCTGACTTTC

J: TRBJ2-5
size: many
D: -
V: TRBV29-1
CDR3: CSVGTGQETQYF
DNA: TGCAGCGTTGGTACAGGGCAAGAGACCCAGTACTTC

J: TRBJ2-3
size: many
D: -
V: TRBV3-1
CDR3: CASSHPRGLYTSTDTQYF
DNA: TGTGCCAGCAGCCACCCGCGTGGGTTGTATACTAGCACAGATACGCAGTATTTT

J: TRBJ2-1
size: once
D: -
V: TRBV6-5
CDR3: CASSPLVFYNEQFF
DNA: TGTGCCAGCAGCCCCTTGGTGTTCTACAATGAGCAGTTCTTC

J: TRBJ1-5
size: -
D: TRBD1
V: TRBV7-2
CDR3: CASSTQGQVDQPQHF
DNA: TGTGCCAGCAGCACACAGGGACAGGTCGATCAGCCCCAGCATTTT

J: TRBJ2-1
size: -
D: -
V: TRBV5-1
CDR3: CASSAGGDTYNEQFF
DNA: TGCGCCAGCAGCGCTGGCGGGGATACCTACAATGAGCAGTTCTTC

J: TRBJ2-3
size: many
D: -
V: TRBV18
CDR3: CASSPVGGTDTQYF
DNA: TGTGCCAGCTCACCAGTTGGGGGCACAGATACGCAGTATTTT

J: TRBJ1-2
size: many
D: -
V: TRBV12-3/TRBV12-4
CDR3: CASNLQGYGYTF
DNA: TGTGCCAGCAATTTACAGGGCTATGGCTACACCTTC

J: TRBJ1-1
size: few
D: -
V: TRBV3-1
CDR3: CASSQGGWGTEAFF
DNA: TGTGCCAGCAGCCAAGGCGGTTGGGGCACTGAAGCTTTCTTT

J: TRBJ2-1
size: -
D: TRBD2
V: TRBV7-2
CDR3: CASSWGGSGGAGEQFF
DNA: TGTGCCAGCAGCTGGGGGGGGAGCGGGGGGGCCGGTGAGCAGTTCTTC

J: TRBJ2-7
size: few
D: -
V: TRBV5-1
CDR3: CAGRYGSSYEQYF
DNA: TGCGCCGGCAGGTATGGTAGCTCCTACGAGCAGTACTTC

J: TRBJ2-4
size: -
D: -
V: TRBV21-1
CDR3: CASSKRVVGREGNIQYF
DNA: TGTGCCAGCAGCAAAAGGGTAGTCGGTAGGGAGGGGAACATTCAGTACTTC

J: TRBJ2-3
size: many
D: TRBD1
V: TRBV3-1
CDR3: CASSPGLGGPDTQYF
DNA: TGTGCCAGCAGCCCAGGTTTAGGGGGCCCAGATACGCAGTATTTT

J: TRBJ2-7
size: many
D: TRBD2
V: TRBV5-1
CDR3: CASSYSGGEAYEQYF
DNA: TGCGCCAGCAGCTATAGCGGGGGGGAAGCCTACGAGCAGTACTTC

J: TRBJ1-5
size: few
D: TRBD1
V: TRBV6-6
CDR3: CASSSRDRGYSNQPQHF
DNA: TGTGCCAGCAGTTCCCGGGACAGGGGTTATAGCAATCAGCCCCAGCATTTT

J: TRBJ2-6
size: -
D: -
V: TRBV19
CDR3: CASSNTGGDSGANVLTF
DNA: TGTGCCAGTAGTAATACAGGAGGGGACTCTGGGGCCAACGTCCTGACTTTC

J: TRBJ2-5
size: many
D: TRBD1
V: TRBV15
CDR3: CATSRVRTGGSETQYF
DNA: TGTGCCACCAGCAGAGTTAGGACAGGGGGCTCTGAGACCCAGTACTTC

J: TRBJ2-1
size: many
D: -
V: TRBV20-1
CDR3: CSVRIGAAYNEQFF
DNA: TGCAGTGTTAGGATTGGGGCGGCATACAATGAGCAGTTCTTC

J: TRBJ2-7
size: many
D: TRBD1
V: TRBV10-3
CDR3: CAISRQGEGEQYF
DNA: TGTGCCATCTCGAGACAGGGGGAAGGCGAGCAGTACTTC

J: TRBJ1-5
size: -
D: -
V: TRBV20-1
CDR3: CSARDHISNQPQHF
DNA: TGCAGTGCTAGAGACCACATTAGCAATCAGCCCCAGCATTTT

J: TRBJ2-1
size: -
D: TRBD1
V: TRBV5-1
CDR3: CASSSVRTGYNNEQFF
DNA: TGCGCCAGCAGCTCCGTTAGGACAGGGTACAACAATGAGCAGTTCTTT

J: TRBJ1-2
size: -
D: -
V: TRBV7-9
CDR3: CASSLDVSELYGYTF
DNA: TGTGCCAGCAGCTTAGATGTTTCAGAGCTCTATGGCTACACCTTC

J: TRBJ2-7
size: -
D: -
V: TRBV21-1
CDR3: CASSKAGQGVGLGYEQYF
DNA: TGTGCCAGCAGCAAAGCGGGACAGGGCGTAGGGTTGGGCTACGAGCAGTACTTC

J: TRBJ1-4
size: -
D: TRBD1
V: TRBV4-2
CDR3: CASSIGTGINEKLFF
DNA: TGTGCCAGCAGCATCGGGACAGGAATTAATGAAAAACTGTTTTTT

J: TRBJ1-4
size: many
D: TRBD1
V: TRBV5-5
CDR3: CASSPLSPDRVGEKLFF
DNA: TGTGCCAGCAGCCCGCTATCACCTGACAGGGTGGGTGAAAAACTGTTTTTT

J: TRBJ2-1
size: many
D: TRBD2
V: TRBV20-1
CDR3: CSASTPRMAGGYNEQFF
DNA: TGCAGTGCTTCCACCCCCCGAATGGCGGGGGGATACAATGAGCAGTTCTTC

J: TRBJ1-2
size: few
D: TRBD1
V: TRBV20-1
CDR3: CSGDRGYYGYTF
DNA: TGCAGTGGAGACAGGGGGTACTATGGCTACACCTTC

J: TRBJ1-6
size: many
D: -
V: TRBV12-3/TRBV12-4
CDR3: CASSLRQGGDSPLHF
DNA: TGTGCCAGCAGTTTAAGGCAGGGTGGGGATTCACCCCTCCACTTT

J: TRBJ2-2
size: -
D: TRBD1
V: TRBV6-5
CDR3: CASRAGGSNTGELFF
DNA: TGCGCCAGCAGGGCAGGGGGATCGAACACCGGGGAGCTGTTTTTT

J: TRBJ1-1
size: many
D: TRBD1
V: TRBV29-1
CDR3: CSVTSGTGNTEAFF
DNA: TGCAGCGTTACTAGCGGGACAGGGAACACTGAAGCTTTCTTT

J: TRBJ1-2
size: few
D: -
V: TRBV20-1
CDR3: CSAREDALWEGGYTF
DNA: TGCAGTGCTAGAGAGGATGCACTTTGGGAGGGTGGCTACACCTTC

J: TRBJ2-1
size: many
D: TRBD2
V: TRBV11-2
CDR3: CASILAGGNEQFF
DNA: TGTGCCAGCATTCTAGCGGGGGGGAATGAGCAGTTCTTC

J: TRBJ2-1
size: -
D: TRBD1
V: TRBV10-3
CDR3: CASSRDRGRNEQFF
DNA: TGTGCCAGCTCCCGGGACAGGGGGCGCAATGAGCAGTTCTTC

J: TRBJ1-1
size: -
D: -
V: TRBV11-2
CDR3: CASSLVPGSYGEAFF
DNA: TGTGCCAGCAGCTTAGTTCCAGGCAGTTACGGTGAAGCTTTCTTT

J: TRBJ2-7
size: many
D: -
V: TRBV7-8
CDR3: CASSRGQGRNYEQYF
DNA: TGTGCCAGCAGCAGAGGTCAGGGTCGAAACTACGAGCAGTACTTC

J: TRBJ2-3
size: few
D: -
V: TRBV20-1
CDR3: CSARIGGGALTDTQYF
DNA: TGCAGTGCTAGAATAGGTGGGGGGGCTCTCACAGATACGCAGTATTTT